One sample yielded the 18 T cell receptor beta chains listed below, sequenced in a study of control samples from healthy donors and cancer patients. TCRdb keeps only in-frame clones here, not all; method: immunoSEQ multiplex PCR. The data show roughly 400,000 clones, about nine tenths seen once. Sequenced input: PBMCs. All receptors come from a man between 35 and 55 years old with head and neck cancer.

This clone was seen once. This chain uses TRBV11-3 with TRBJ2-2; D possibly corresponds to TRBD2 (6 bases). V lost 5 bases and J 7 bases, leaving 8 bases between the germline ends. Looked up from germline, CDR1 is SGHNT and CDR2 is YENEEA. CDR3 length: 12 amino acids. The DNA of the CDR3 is TGTGCCAGCAGCATCGGGGGCGGGGAGCTGTTTTTT. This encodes CASSIGGGELFF.

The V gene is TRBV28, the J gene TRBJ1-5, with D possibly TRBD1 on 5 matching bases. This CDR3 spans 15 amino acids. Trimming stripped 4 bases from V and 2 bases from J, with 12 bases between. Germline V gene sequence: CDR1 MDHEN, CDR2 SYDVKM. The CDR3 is CASSSPGLGNQPQHF. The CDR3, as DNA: TGTGCCAGCAGTTCCCCGGGACTGGGCAATCAGCCCCAGCATTTT.

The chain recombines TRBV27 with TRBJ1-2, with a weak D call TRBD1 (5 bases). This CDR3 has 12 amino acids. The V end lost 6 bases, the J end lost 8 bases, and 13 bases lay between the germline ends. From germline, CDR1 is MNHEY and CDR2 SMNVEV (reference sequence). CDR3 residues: CASSARGRGYTF. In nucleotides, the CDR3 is TGTGCCAGCAGCGCACGGGGCCGAGGCTACACCTTC.

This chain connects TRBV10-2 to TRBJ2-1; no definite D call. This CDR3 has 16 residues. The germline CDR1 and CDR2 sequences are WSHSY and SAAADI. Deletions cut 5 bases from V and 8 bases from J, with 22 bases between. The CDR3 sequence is CASSLSPRISGDEQFF. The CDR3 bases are TGCGCCAGCAGTCTTTCCCCCCGCATTTCCGGCGATGAGCAGTTCTTC.

The CDR3 coding sequence is TGTGCCAGCAGCTTGGGTAATTGGCTCCCGCCGGAACCAACCGGGGAGCTGTTTTTT. It yields the protein CASSLGNWLPPEPTGELFF. The V and J genes are TRBV5-4 and TRBJ2-2; no reliable D call. Germline CDR1 reads SGHNT; CDR2 reads YYREEE (reference sequence). Trimming stripped 0 bases from V and 5 bases from J, with 23 bases between. This CDR3 is 19 amino acids long.

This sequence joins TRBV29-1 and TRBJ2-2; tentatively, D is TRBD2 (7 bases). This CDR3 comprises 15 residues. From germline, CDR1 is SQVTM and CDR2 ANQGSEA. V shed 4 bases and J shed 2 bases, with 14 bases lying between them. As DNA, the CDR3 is TGCAGCGTTGTCGGCGGGGGCCCTAACACCGGGGAGCTGTTTTTT. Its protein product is CSVVGGGPNTGELFF.

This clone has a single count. The CDR3 is CASRGQGRTEAFF. The CDR3 DNA reads TGTGCCAGCAGGGGACAGGGGAGGACTGAAGCTTTCTTT. The rearrangement joins TRBV2 to TRBJ1-1, with 10 bases identical to TRBD1. The CDR3 totals 13 residues. With 6 bases clipped from V and 5 bases from J, the junction kept 3 bases outside the gene matches. CDR1 SNHLY and CDR2 FYNNEI come from the germline V gene.

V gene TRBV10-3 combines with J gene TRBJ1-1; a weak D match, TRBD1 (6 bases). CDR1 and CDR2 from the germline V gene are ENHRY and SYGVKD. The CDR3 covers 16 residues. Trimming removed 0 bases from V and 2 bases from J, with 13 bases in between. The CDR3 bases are TGTGCCATCAGTGAGTCCCAGGGGCGAAGTAACACTGAAGCTTTCTTT. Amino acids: CAISESQGRSNTEAFF.

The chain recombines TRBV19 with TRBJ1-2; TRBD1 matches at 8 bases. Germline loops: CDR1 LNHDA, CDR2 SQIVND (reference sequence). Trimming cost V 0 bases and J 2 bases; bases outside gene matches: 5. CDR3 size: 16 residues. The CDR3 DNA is TGTGCCAGTAGTATAGACCCGGACAGGGCGAACTATGGCTACACCTTC. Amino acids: CASSIDPDRANYGYTF.

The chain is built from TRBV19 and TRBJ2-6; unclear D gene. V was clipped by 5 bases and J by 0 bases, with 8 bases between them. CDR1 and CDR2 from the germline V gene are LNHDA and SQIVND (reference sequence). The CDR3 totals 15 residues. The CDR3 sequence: CASSFKISGANVLTF. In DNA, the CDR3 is TGTGCCAGTAGTTTCAAGATCTCTGGGGCCAACGTCCTGACTTTC.

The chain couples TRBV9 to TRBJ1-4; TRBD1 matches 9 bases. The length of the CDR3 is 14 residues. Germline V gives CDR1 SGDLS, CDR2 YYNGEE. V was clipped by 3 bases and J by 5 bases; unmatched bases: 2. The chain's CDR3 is CASSAGTGNEKLFF. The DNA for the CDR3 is TGTGCCAGCAGCGCCGGGACAGGGAATGAAAAACTGTTTTTT.

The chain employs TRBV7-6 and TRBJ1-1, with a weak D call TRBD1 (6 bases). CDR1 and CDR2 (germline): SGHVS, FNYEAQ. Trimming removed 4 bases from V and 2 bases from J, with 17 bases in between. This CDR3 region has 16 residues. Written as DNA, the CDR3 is TGTGCCAGCAGCTCTAGAATCACAGGGATCAACACTGAAGCTTTCTTT. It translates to CASSSRITGINTEAFF.

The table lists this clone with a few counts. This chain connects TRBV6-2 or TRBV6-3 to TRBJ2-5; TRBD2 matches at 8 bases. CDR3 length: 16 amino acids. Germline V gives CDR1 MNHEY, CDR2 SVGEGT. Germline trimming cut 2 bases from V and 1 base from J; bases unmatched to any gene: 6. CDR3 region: CASSYQRGLIQETQYF. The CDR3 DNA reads TGTGCCAGCAGTTACCAGCGGGGGTTGATCCAAGAGACCCAGTACTTC.

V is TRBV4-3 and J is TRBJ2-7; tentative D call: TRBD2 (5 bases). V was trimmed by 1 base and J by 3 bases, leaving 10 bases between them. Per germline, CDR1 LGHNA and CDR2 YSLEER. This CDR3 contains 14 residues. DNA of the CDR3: TGCGCCAGCAGCCAAGTCCGGGGTTTCTACGAGCAGTACTTC. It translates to CASSQVRGFYEQYF.

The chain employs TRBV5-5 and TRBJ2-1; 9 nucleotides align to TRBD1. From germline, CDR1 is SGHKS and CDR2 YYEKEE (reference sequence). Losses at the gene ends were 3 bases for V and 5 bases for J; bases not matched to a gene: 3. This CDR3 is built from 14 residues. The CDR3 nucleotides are TGTGCCAGCAGCTCCGGACAGGGGAACAATGAGCAGTTCTTC. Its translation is CASSSGQGNNEQFF.

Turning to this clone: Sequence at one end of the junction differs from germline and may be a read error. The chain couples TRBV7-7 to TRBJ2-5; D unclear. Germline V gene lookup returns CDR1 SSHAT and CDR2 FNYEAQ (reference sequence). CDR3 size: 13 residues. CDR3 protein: CASSLVIQETQYF. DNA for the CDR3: TGTGCTAGCAGCTTAGTCATTCAAGAGACCCAGTACTTC.

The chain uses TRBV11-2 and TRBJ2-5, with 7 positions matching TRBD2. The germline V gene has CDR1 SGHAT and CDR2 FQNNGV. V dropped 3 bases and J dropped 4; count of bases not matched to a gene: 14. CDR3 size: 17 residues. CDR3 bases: TGTGCCAGCAGCTTTCTCCCGCAAGCGGGGAGTGGAGAGACCCAGTACTTC. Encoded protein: CASSFLPQAGSGETQYF.

In DNA, the CDR3 is TGTGCCAGCAGTTATTCCCGTGGCCCCAGCGAGGACTCTGGAAACACCATATATTTT. As protein: CASSYSRGPSEDSGNTIYF. This rearrangement joins TRBV6-2 or TRBV6-3 to TRBJ1-3; D is unclear. Germline CDR1 and CDR2: MNHEY and SVGEGT. This CDR3 is 19 amino acids long. The germline V and J ends were trimmed by 3 bases and 0 bases, with 21 bases remaining between them.